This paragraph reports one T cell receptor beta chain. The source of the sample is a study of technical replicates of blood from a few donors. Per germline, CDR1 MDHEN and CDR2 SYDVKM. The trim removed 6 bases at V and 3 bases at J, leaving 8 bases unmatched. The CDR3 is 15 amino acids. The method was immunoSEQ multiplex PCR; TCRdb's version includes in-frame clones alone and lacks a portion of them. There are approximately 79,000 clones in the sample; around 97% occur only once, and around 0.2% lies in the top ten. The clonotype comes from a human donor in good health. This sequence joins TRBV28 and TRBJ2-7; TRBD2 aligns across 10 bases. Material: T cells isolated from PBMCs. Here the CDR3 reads CASRGGLADIYEQYF. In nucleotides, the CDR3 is TGTGCCAGCAGGGGTGGACTAGCGGATATCTACGAGCAGTACTTC.